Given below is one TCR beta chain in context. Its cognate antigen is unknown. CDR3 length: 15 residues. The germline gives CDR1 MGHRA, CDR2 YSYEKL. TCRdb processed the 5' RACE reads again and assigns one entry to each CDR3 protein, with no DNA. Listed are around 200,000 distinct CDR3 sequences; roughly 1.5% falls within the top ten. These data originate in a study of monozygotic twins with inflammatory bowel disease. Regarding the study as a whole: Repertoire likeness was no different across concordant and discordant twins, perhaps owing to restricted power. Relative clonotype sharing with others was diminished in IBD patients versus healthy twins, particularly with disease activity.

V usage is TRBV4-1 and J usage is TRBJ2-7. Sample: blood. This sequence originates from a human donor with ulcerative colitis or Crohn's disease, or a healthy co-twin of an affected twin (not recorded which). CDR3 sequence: CASSRDPTHSYEQYF.